The T cell receptor beta chain under discussion was sequenced for a study of blood T cells in healthy people across ages. Study results and caveats: Higher naive T cell percentage went strongly together with higher TCR beta diversity.

V shed 9 bases and J shed 4 bases, with 13 bases lying between them. This CDR3 spans 13 amino acids. CDR1 and CDR2 from the germline V gene are MGHDK and SYGVNS. Primers used in a second PCR of about 7 to 12 cycles were a sample-barcoded 5' primer and a J-beta primer mix. All cDNA molecules were each tagged by a template-switch adaptor with 12 random nucleotides. There were at least 3 million CDR3-containing paired-end reads obtained from each sample. TCRdb reprocessed the 5' RACE reads via MiXCR and lists one record per CDR3 protein. The sample includes some 1,800,000 distinct CDR3 sequences, roughly two fifths of them seen just once. As concerns this clonotype: Its antigen is unidentified.

This chain joins TRBV25-1 and TRBJ1-5, with D possibly being TRBD1 (5 bases). The receptor comes from a human donor in good health. Material for sequencing was blood. The CDR3 is CASTDGGNQPQHF. The CDR3, as DNA: TGTGCCAGTACGGACGGGGGGAATCAGCCCCAGCATTTT.